The T cell receptor (beta chain) described here comes from a study of PD-1 blockade in classical Hodgkin lymphoma. Broader study findings: The origin of the repertoire differences remains undefined, with disease activity or prior therapy as possible causes. Patients newly diagnosed and complete responders had comparable baseline diversity. Nivolumab initiation under 1 year post-ASCT meant exclusion.

Every patient experienced relapse after autologous stem cell transplantation, and brentuximab vedotin exposure varied. TCRdb's table, derived via immunoSEQ multiplex PCR, lists solely in-frame clones and lacks some. The table includes about 27,000 clones, less than 80% detected once. About this clone: Its antigen is unidentified.

The TCR was taken from a human donor with classical Hodgkin lymphoma. The source material was peripheral blood mononuclear cells (PBMCs), sampled before the second cycle of nivolumab.

CDR3 region: CASSSSDRDGYTF. CDR3 bases: TGTGCCAGCAGTTCCAGCGACAGGGATGGCTACACCTTC. The chain joins TRBV28 to TRBJ1-2, with 7 bases matching TRBD1. Trimming took 4 bases from V and 6 from J; bases not matched to a gene: 5. The V gene's germline CDR1 is MDHEN and CDR2 SYDVKM. CDR3 length: 13 amino acids.